This TCR beta chain was observed in a study of blood T cell repertoires in COVID-19. Membership in each cohort depended on participant-reported clinical history. Donors of Cohort 3 who recovered were those that had two negative PCRs, clearance, or symptom resolution. Germline loops: CDR1 SGHNT, CDR2 YENEEA. The CDR3 extends over 17 amino acids. The V gene end was trimmed by 5 bases and the J gene end by 7 bases; junction bases not matched to a gene: 13. Authors' processing steps: Estimates of nucleated cell counts were drawn from the amplification of reference gene primers. The method was immunoSEQ multiplex PCR; TCRdb's version includes in-frame clones alone and lacks a portion of them. The V and J calls and clone size come from that table; D and trimming were worked out from the DNA. This sample has approximately 220,000 clones, with around 84% found just once.

The rearrangement links TRBV11-3 to TRBJ2-3; 12 nucleotides agree with TRBD2. This TCR was recovered from a man in his forties who had recovered from COVID-19. Source material: PBMCs or T cells enriched from blood (not recorded which). In DNA, the CDR3 is TGTGCCAGCAGCCCCTCCTCTCTAGCGGGAGGGCTAAATACGCAGTATTTT. This translates into CASSPSSLAGGLNTQYF.